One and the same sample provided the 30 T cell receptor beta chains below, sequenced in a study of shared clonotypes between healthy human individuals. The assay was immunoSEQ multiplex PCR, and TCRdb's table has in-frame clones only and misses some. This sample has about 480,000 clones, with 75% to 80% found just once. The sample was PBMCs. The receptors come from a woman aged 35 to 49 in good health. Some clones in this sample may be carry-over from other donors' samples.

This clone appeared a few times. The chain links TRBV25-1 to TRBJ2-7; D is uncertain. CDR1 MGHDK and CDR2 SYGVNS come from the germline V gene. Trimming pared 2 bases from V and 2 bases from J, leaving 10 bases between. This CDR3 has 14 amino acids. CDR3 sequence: CASSEGRPPYEQYF. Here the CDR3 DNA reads TGTGCCAGCAGTGAAGGCAGGCCCCCCTACGAGCAGTACTTC.

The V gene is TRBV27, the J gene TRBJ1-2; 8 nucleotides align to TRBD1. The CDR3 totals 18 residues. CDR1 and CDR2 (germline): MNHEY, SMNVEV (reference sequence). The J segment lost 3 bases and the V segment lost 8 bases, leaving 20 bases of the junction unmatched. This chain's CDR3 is CASLPDPSGTGVYYGYTF. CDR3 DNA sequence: TGTGCCAGCCTGCCCGACCCCTCAGGGACAGGAGTTTACTATGGCTACACCTTC.

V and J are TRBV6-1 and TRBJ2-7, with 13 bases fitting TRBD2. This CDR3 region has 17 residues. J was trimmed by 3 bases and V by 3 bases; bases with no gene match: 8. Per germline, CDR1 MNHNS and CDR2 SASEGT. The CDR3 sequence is CASSEGLAGISNYEQYF. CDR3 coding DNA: TGTGCCAGCAGTGAGGGACTAGCGGGAATTTCTAACTACGAGCAGTACTTC.

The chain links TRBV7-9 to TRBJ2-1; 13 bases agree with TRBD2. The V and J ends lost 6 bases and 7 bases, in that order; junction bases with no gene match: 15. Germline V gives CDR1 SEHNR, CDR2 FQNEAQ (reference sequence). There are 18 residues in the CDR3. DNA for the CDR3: TGTGCCAGCAGTCCAAAACCCTCTGGACTAGCGGGAGTTAATGAGCAGTTCTTC. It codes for CASSPKPSGLAGVNEQFF.

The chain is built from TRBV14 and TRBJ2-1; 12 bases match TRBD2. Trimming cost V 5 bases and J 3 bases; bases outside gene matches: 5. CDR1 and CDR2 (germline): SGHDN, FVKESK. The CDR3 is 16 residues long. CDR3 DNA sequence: TGTGCCAGCAGCTACGGGACTAGCGGGCACTACAATGAGCAGTTCTTC. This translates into CASSYGTSGHYNEQFF. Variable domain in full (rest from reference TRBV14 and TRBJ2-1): EAGVTQFPSHSVIEKGQTVTLRCDPISGHDNLYWYRRVMGKEIKFLLHFVKESKQDESGMPNNRFLAERTGGTYSTLKVQPAELEDSGVYFCASSYGTSGHYNEQFFGPGTRLTVL.

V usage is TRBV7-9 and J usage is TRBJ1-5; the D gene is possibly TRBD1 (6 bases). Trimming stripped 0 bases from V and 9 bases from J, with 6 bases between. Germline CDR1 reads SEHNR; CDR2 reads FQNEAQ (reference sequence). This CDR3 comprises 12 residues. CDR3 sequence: CASSLAQGPQHF. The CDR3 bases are TGTGCCAGCAGCTTAGCACAGGGGCCCCAGCATTTT.

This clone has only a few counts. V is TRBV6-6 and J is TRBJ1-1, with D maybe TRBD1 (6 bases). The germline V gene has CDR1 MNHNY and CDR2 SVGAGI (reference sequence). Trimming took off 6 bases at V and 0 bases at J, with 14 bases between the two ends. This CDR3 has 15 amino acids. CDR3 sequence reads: CASSQRGTLNTEAFF. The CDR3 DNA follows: TGTGCCAGCAGCCAGAGGGGGACCTTGAACACTGAAGCTTTCTTT.

The CDR3 spells CASSQGQDDPFGYTF. CDR3 DNA: TGCGCCAGCAGCCAAGGACAGGACGATCCGTTTGGCTACACCTTC. The rearrangement links TRBV4-1 to TRBJ1-2, with a weak D call TRBD1 (6 bases). CDR3 length: 15 amino acids. V lost 1 base and J lost 7, with 16 bases in between. From germline, CDR1 is MGHRA and CDR2 YSYEKL.

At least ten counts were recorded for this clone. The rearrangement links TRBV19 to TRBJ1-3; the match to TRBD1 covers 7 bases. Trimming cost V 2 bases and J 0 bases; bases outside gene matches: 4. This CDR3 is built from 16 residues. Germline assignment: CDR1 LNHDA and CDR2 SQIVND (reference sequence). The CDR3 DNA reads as TGTGCCAGTAGTATATCCGGGACAGACTCTGGAAACACCATATATTTT. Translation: CASSISGTDSGNTIYF.

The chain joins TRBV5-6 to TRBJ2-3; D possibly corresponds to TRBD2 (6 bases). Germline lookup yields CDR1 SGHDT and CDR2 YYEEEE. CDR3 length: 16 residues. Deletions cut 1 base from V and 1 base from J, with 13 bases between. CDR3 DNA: TGTGCCAGCAGCTTGTACGAGACTAGTCGCACAGATACGCAGTATTTT. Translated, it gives CASSLYETSRTDTQYF.

The CDR3 nucleotides read TGTGCCAGGGTAGGGACAGGGTTGTCCTACGAGCAGTACTTC. Translated: CARVGTGLSYEQYF. The V call is TRBV19, the J call TRBJ2-7; the match to TRBD1 covers 9 bases. The V segment lost 9 bases and the J segment 1 base; nucleotides outside the gene matches: 7. Germline CDR1 reads LNHDA; CDR2 reads SQIVND (reference sequence). The CDR3 covers 14 residues.

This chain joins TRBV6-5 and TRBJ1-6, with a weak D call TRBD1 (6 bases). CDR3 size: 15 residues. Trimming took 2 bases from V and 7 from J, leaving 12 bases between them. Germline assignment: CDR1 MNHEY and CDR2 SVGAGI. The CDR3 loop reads CASSYVQGWNSPLHF. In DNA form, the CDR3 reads TGTGCCAGCAGTTACGTACAGGGATGGAATTCACCCCTCCACTTT.

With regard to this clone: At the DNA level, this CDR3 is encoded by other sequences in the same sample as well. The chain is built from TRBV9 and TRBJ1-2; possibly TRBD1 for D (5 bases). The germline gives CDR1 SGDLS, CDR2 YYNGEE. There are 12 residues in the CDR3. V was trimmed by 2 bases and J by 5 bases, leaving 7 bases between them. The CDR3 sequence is CASSVGGYGYTF. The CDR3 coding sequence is TGTGCCAGCAGCGTCGGGGGATATGGCTACACCTTC.

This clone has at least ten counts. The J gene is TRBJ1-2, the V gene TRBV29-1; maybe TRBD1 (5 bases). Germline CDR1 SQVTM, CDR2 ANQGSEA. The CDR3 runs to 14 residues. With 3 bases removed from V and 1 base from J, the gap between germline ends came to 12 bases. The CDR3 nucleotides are TGCAGCGTTGAGGATGAGGGGAATAACTATGGCTACACCTTC. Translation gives CSVEDEGNNYGYTF.

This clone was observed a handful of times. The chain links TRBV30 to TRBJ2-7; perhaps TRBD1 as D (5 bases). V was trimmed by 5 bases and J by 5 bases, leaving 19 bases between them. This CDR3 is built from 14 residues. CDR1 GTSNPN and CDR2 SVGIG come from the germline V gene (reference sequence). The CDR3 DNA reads TGTGCCTGGGCTGACAGCGCCCTGAAAAACGAGCAGTACTTC. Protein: CAWADSALKNEQYF.

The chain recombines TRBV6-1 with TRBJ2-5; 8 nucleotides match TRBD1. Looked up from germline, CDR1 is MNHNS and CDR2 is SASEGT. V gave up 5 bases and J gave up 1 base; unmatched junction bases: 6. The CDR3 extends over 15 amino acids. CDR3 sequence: CASSRTGSLQETQYF. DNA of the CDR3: TGTGCCAGCAGTCGGACAGGGTCACTCCAAGAGACCCAGTACTTC.

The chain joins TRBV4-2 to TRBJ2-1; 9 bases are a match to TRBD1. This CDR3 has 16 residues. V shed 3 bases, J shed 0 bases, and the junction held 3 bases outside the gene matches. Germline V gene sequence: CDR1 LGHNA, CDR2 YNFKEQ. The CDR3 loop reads CASSQGTGPSYNEQFF. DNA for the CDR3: TGTGCCAGCAGCCAGGGGACAGGGCCCTCCTACAATGAGCAGTTCTTC.

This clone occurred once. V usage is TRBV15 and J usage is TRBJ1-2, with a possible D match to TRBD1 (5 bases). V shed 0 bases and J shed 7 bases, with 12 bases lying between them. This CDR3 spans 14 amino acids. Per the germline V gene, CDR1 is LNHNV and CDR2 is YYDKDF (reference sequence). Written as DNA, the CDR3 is TGTGCCACCAGCAGAGATTCGGGACTTGCTGGCTACACCTTC. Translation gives CATSRDSGLAGYTF.

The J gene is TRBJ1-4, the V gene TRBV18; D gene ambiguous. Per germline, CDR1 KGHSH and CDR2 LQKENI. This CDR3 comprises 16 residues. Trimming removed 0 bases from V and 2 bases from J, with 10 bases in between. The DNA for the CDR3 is TGTGCCAGCTCACCACCCGAGTTTGGGACTAATGAAAAACTGTTTTTT. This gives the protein CASSPPEFGTNEKLFF.

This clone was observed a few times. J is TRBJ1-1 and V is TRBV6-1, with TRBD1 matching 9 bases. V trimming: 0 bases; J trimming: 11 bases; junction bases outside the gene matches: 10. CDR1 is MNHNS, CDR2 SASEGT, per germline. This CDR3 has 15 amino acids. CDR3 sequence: CASSEAGTGRVTAFF. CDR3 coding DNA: TGTGCCAGCAGTGAAGCGGGGACAGGGCGGGTTACGGCTTTCTTT.

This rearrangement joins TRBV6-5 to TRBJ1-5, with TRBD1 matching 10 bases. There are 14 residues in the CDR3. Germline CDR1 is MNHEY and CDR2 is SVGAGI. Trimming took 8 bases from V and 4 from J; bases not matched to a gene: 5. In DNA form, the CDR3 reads TGTGCCAGCGCTGGACAGGGGGTTAATCAGCCCCAGCATTTT. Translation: CASAGQGVNQPQHF.

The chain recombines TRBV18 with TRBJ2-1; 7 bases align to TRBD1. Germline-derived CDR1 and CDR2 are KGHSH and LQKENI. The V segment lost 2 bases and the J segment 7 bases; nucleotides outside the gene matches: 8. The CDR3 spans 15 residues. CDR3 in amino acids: CASSPVMARGNEQFF. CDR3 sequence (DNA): TGTGCCAGCTCACCAGTCATGGCCAGGGGGAATGAGCAGTTCTTC.

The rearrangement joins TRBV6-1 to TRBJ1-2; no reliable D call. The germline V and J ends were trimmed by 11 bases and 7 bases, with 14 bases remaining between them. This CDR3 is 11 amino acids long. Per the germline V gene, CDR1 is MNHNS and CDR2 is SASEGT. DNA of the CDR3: TGTGCCGCGATGGGGAGTGCTGGCTACACCTTC. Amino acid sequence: CAAMGSAGYTF.

CDR3 sequence: CASSLATGKGGLYGYTF. CDR3 bases: TGTGCCAGCAGCTTAGCCACGGGCAAGGGAGGCCTCTATGGCTACACCTTC. The V call is TRBV7-2, the J call TRBJ1-2; D gene uncertain. Trimming removed 0 bases from V and 4 bases from J, with 18 bases in between. CDR1 is SGHTA, CDR2 FQGNSA, per germline. The length of the CDR3 is 17 residues.

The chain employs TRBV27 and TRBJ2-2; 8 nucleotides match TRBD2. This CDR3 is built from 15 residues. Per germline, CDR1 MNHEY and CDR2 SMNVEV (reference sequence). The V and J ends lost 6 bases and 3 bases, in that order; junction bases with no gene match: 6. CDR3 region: CASRPGLGYTGELFF. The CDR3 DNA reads TGTGCCAGCAGACCGGGACTAGGCTACACCGGGGAGCTGTTTTTT.

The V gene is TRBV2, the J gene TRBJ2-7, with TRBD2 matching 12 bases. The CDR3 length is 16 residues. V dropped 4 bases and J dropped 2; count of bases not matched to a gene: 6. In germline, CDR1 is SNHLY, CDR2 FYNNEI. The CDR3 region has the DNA TGTGCCAGCAGTGCTCGGACTAGCGGGAAAACCTACGAGCAGTACTTC. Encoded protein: CASSARTSGKTYEQYF.

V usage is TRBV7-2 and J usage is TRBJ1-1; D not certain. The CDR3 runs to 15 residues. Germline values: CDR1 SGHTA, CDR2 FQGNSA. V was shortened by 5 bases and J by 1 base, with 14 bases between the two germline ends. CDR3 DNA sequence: TGTGCCAGCAGCGTGGAGGCCAGTCGGAACACTGAAGCTTTCTTT. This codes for CASSVEASRNTEAFF.

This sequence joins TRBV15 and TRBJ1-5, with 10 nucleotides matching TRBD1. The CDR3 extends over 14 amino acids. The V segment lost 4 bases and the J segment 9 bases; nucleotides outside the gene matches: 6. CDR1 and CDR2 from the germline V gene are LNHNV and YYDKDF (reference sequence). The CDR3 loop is CATSTDRGLGPQHF. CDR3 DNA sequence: TGTGCCACCAGCACAGACAGGGGGCTTGGGCCCCAGCATTTT.

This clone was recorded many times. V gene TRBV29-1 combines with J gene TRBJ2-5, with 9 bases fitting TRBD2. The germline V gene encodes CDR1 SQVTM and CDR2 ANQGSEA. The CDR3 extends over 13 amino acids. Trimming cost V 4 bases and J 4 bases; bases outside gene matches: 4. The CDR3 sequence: CSVVTSGGETQYF. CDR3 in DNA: TGCAGCGTTGTGACTAGCGGAGGAGAGACCCAGTACTTC.

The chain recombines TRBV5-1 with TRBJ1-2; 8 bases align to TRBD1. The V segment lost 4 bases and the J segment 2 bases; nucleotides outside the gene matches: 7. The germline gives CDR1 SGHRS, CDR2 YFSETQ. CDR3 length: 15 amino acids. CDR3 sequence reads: CASSRGQVLNYGYTF. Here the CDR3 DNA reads TGCGCCAGCAGCAGGGGACAGGTGCTAAACTATGGCTACACCTTC.